The 21 T cell receptor beta chains listed next were all sequenced from one sample in a study of cytomegalovirus exposure and HLA in healthy donors (dated by TCRdb to the late 2010s). Library method: the immunoSEQ multiplex PCR assay. The multiplex PCR relied on a mix of 60 forward primers for TCR Vbeta segments and 13 reverse primers for TCR Jbeta segments. The table comes from immuneACCESS by way of TCRdb, which keeps in-frame sequences with V and J called. Part of the clones is missing from these tables; in studies checked, under half for an unresolved V gene and the rest for unknown reasons. This sample holds hundreds of thousands of clones; approximately 80% were observed only once. About 0.77% of the sample is held by the ten biggest clonotypes. Sequenced input: PBMCs. All receptors derive from a boy younger than 10 in good health and CMV-seronegative.

The CDR3 DNA is TGCGCCAGCAGCTTGAAGACTAGATCGCCCCAGTACTTC. Translating it yields CASSLKTRSPQYF. The J gene is TRBJ2-5, the V gene TRBV5-1; D is possibly TRBD2 (6 bases). CDR3 size: 13 residues. The germline gives CDR1 SGHRS, CDR2 YFSETQ. Trimming took 1 base from V and 9 from J, leaving 13 bases between them.

The rearrangement uses TRBV7-9 and TRBJ1-5; weak D call: TRBD1 (5 bases). The CDR3 loop spans 16 amino acids. Germline loops: CDR1 SEHNR, CDR2 FQNEAQ (reference sequence). Trimming stripped 0 bases from V and 3 bases from J, with 12 bases between. The CDR3 DNA is TGTGCCAGCAGCTTAGCGTTAATAGGGGACAATCAGCCCCAGCATTTT. Residues: CASSLALIGDNQPQHF.

The chain uses TRBV29-1 and TRBJ2-5; D possibly corresponds to TRBD2 (6 bases). The last part of the DNA fits TRBJ2-7 better; the J call may be wrong. The CDR3 spans 13 residues. Germline V gives CDR1 SQVTM, CDR2 ANQGSEA. The CDR3 DNA reads TGCAGCGTTGAAGGGGACTCCTCCTACGAGCAGTACTTC. This encodes CSVEGDSSYEQYF.

The chain has TRBV18 and TRBJ2-3, with 8 bases aligning to TRBD2. Germline V gene lookup returns CDR1 KGHSH and CDR2 LQKENI. Trimming removed 5 bases from V and 3 bases from J; junction bases left unmatched: 13. The CDR3 has 17 amino acids. The CDR3, as DNA: TGTGCCAGCTCATTCCAGATAACGGGAGGGCCTACAGATACGCAGTATTTT. Its translation: CASSFQITGGPTDTQYF.

The chain is built from TRBV6-5 and TRBJ2-1; D is unresolved. V was clipped by 0 bases and J by 1 base, with 7 bases between them. The germline CDR1 and CDR2 sequences are MNHEY and SVGAGI. The CDR3 loop spans 15 amino acids. As DNA, the CDR3 is TGTGCCAGCAGTTACTCCTTCAGATCCTACAATGAGCAGTTCTTC. It yields the protein CASSYSFRSYNEQFF.

The genes are TRBV19 and TRBJ1-1; possibly TRBD1 for D (5 bases). This CDR3 is 14 amino acids long. CDR1 is LNHDA and CDR2 is SQIVND in the germline V gene (reference sequence). V gave up 1 base and J gave up 8 bases, with 14 bases separating them. CDR3 sequence (DNA): TGTGCCAGTAGTATAGTACCGGGGGGTAGCGAAGCTTTCTTT. Protein: CASSIVPGGSEAFF.

The rearrangement links TRBV7-6 to TRBJ2-7; possible D gene TRBD2, 5 bases. Trimming stripped 5 bases from V and 5 bases from J, with 10 bases between. The CDR3 is 12 amino acids. Germline V lookup: CDR1 SGHVS, CDR2 FNYEAQ. In DNA, the CDR3 is TGTGCCAGCAGCCCTTCTAGCAACGAGCAGTACTTC. It translates to CASSPSSNEQYF.

The V call is TRBV6-5, the J call TRBJ1-1; D gene ambiguous. Looked up from germline, CDR1 is MNHEY and CDR2 is SVGAGI. This CDR3 region has 14 residues. Deletions cut 8 bases from V and 0 bases from J, with 13 bases between. Here the CDR3 DNA reads TGTGCCAGCGGACCTGAGGGAGTGAACACTGAAGCTTTCTTT. Residues: CASGPEGVNTEAFF.

The CDR3 DNA follows: TGTGCCAGTAGTATCGGGACTTCTGGTGAGCAGTTCTTC. Translation gives CASSIGTSGEQFF. The chain combines TRBV19 with TRBJ2-1, with a weak D call TRBD2 (6 bases). V was trimmed by 3 bases and J by 9 bases, leaving 12 bases between them. The CDR3 is made up of 13 amino acids. Per the germline V gene, CDR1 is LNHDA and CDR2 is SQIVND (reference sequence).

The chain links TRBV6-5 to TRBJ2-5; D unclear. The closer fit of TRBJ2-7 to the DNA end suggests the J call may be wrong. The CDR3 runs 11 residues. Germline CDR1 and CDR2: MNHEY and SVGAGI. In DNA form, the CDR3 reads TGTGCCAGCGTTGGGGACTACGAGCAGTACTTC. This codes for CASVGDYEQYF.

The genes are TRBV12-5 and TRBJ1-3; weak D call: TRBD1 (5 bases). The CDR3 runs to 14 residues. The germline gives CDR1 LGHNT, CDR2 FRNRAP. V was clipped by 9 bases and J by 0 bases, with 12 bases between them. For the CDR3, the DNA is TGTGCTAGCACCAGGGTTACCTCTGGAAACACCATATATTTT. As protein: CASTRVTSGNTIYF.

The chain uses TRBV6-5 and TRBJ2-7; D may be TRBD1 (7 bases). CDR1 MNHEY and CDR2 SVGAGI come from the germline V gene. The CDR3 length is 13 residues. V was pared by 2 bases and J by 6 bases, with 11 bases between. Written as DNA, the CDR3 is TGTGCCAGCAGTTACGGGCAGGGGGGCGAGCAGTACTTC. Encoded protein: CASSYGQGGEQYF.

This chain links TRBV11-2 with TRBJ2-1, with 7 bases lining up with TRBD2. Germline loops: CDR1 SGHAT, CDR2 FQNNGV. There are 16 residues in the CDR3. The V segment lost 2 bases and the J segment 4 bases; nucleotides outside the gene matches: 8. The CDR3 sequence: CASSLIGLAEYNEQFF. DNA for the CDR3: TGTGCCAGCAGCTTAATTGGGCTAGCGGAATACAATGAGCAGTTCTTC.

V usage is TRBV6-1 and J usage is TRBJ1-2; D may be TRBD1 (5 bases). Trimming took off 7 bases at V and 1 base at J, with 10 bases between the two ends. CDR1 and CDR2 (germline): MNHNS, SASEGT. The CDR3 is 13 amino acids. CDR3 sequence reads: CASTTTDNYGYTF. Written as DNA, the CDR3 is TGTGCCAGCACGACGACAGATAACTATGGCTACACCTTC.

The genes are TRBV20-1 and TRBJ2-1; 8 positions match TRBD2. The CDR3 length is 11 residues. From germline, CDR1 is DFQATT and CDR2 SNEGSKA (reference sequence). The ends lost 5 bases at V and 12 bases at J; junction bases unmatched: 6. CDR3: CSARGLEGQFF. The CDR3 bases are TGCAGTGCTCGGGGACTAGAGGGGCAGTTCTTC.

The genes are TRBV7-8 and TRBJ2-3; 7 bases are shared with TRBD2. The CDR3 is 16 residues long. With V trimmed by 5 bases and J by 5 bases, 13 bases remained unmatched. Germline V gene sequence: CDR1 SGHVS, CDR2 FQNEAQ. The CDR3 here is CASSDSAGTPGDTQYF. The CDR3 nucleotides read TGTGCCAGCAGCGATTCAGCGGGGACCCCAGGAGATACGCAGTATTTT.

This chain joins TRBV10-3 and TRBJ1-1, with 7 bases aligning to TRBD1. V shed 2 bases and J 9 bases; nucleotides not matched to a gene: 6. Germline values: CDR1 ENHRY, CDR2 SYGVKD. CDR3 length: 13 amino acids. In DNA form, the CDR3 reads TGTGCCATCAGTGAGGGACAGGACGGCAAAGCTTTCTTT. This codes for CAISEGQDGKAFF.

J is TRBJ2-1 and V is TRBV14, with D possibly being TRBD2 (7 bases). CDR3 length: 16 residues. Trimming took off 2 bases at V and 8 bases at J, with 19 bases between the two ends. Germline lookup yields CDR1 SGHDN and CDR2 FVKESK. CDR3 DNA sequence: TGTGCCAGCAGCCAATTCCGGACAGCAGGGAGGGATGAGCAGTTCTTC. Translation: CASSQFRTAGRDEQFF.

V is TRBV14 and J is TRBJ1-2, with a tentative D call TRBD1 (5 bases). The CDR3 is 14 amino acids. Per the germline V gene, CDR1 is SGHDN and CDR2 is FVKESK. With 4 bases removed from V and 7 bases from J, the gap between germline ends came to 16 bases. As DNA, the CDR3 is TGTGCCAGCAGCCGAGGGACTGTGACGTCTGGCTACACCTTC. This sequence encodes CASSRGTVTSGYTF.

To note about this clone: Germline and junction disagree at one end, which may indicate a read error. The identical CDR3 is also encoded by other nucleotide sequences in the sample. V usage is TRBV11-3 and J usage is TRBJ2-3; 8 nucleotides align to TRBD1. This CDR3 is built from 16 residues. Germline V gene lookup returns CDR1 SGHNT and CDR2 YENEEA. CDR3 coding DNA: TGTGCCAGCAGCTTAGGCCAGGGGGCGGGCACAGATACACAGTATTTT. Amino acid sequence: CASSLGQGAGTDTQYF.

J is TRBJ2-2 and V is TRBV6-5; D is ambiguous. The V and J ends lost 6 bases and 7 bases respectively, with 9 bases between them. This CDR3 region has 12 residues. The germline V gene encodes CDR1 MNHEY and CDR2 SVGAGI. The CDR3 nucleotides are TGTGCCAGCAGCCGCGCCGGCGGGGAGCTGTTTTTT. Its translation: CASSRAGGELFF.